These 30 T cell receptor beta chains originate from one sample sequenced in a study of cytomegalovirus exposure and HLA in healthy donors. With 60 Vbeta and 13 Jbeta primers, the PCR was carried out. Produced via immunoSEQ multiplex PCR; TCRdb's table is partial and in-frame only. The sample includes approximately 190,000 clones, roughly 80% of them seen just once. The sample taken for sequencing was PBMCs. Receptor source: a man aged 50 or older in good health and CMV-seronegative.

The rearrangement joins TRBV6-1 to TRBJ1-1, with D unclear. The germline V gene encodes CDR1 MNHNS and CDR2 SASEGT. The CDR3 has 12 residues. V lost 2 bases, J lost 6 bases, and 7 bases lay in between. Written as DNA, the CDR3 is TGTGCCAGCAGTGAATATGTCCCTGAAGCTTTCTTT. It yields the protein CASSEYVPEAFF.

The CDR3 sequence: CASSTRTENYGYTF. Written as DNA, the CDR3 is TGTGCCAGCAGCACCCGGACAGAGAACTATGGCTACACCTTC. The chain is built from TRBV7-9 and TRBJ1-2; weak D call: TRBD1 (6 bases). This CDR3 has 14 residues. From germline, CDR1 is SEHNR and CDR2 FQNEAQ (reference sequence). V lost 5 bases to trimming and J lost 2 bases, with 12 bases between them.

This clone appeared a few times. The chain's CDR3 is CASSLDGQGGYTF. CDR3 coding DNA: TGTGCCAGCAGCTTAGATGGACAGGGAGGCTACACCTTC. This rearrangement joins TRBV11-2 to TRBJ1-2; 8 bases agree with TRBD1. V lost 0 bases, J lost 8 bases, and 2 bases stayed unmatched. The CDR3 has 13 amino acids. From germline, CDR1 is SGHAT and CDR2 FQNNGV.

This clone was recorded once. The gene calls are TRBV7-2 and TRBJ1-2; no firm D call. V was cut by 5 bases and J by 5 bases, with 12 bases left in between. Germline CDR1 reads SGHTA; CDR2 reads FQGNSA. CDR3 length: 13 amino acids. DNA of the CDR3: TGTGCCAGCAGCGACGAACAGTCATATGGCTACACCTTC. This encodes CASSDEQSYGYTF.

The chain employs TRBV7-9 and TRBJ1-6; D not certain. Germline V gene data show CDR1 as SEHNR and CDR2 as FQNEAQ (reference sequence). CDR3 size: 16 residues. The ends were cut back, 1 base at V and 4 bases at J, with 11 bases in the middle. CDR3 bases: TGTGCCAGCAGCTTAGGTAGCCCGGGGTATAATTCACCCCTCCACTTT. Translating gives CASSLGSPGYNSPLHF.

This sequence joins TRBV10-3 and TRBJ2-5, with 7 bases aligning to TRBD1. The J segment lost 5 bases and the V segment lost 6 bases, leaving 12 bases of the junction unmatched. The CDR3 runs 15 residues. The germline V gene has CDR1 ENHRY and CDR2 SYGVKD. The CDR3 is CAISAQKQGSETQYF. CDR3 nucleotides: TGTGCCATCAGCGCCCAGAAACAGGGGAGTGAGACCCAGTACTTC.

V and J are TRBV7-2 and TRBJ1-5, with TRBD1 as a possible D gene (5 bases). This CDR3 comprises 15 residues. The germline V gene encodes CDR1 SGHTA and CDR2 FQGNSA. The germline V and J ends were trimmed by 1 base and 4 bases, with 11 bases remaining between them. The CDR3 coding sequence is TGTGCCAGCAGCTTAGATGGGCAGGGAAATCAGCCCCAGCATTTT. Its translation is CASSLDGQGNQPQHF.

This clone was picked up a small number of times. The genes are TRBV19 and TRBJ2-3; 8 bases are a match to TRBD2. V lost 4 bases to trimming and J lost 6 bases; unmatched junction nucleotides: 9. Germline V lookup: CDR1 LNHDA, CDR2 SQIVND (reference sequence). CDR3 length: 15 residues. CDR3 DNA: TGTGCCAGTAGTACCGCGGGGGGCTACTGGGATACGCAGTATTTT. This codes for CASSTAGGYWDTQYF.

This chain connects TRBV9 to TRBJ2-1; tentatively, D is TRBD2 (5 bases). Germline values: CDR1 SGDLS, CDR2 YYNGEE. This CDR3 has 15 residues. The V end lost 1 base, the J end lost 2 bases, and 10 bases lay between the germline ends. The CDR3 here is CASSVSGSAYNEQFF. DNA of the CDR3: TGTGCCAGCAGCGTAAGCGGTTCCGCCTACAATGAGCAGTTCTTC.

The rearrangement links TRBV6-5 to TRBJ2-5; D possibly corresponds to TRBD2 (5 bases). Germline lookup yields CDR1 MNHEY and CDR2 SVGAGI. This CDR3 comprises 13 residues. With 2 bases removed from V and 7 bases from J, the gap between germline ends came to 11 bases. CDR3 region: CASSYGLATTQYF. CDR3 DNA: TGTGCCAGCAGTTACGGACTGGCTACGACCCAGTACTTC.

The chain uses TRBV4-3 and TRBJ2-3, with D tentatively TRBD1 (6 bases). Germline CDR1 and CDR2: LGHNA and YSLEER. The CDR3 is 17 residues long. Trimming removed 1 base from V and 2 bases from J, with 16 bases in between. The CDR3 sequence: CASSQVGGGRPTDTQYF. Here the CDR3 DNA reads TGCGCCAGCAGCCAAGTAGGTGGGGGCCGTCCCACAGATACGCAGTATTTT.

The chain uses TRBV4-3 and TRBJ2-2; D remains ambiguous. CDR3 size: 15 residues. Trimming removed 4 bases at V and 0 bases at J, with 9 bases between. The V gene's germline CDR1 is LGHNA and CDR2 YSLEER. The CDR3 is CASSREVSNTGELFF. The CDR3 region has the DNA TGCGCCAGCAGCCGTGAGGTTTCGAACACCGGGGAGCTGTTTTTT.

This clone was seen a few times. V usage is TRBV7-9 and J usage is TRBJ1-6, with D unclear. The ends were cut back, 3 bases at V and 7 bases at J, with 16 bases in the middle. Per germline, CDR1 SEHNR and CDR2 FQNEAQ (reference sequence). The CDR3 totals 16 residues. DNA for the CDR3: TGTGCCAGCAGCTTTGGCTCGGCAGCGGCAAATTCACCCCTCCACTTT. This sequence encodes CASSFGSAAANSPLHF.

The DNA of the CDR3 is TGTGCCAGCAGCCGGTGGACAGGGAACCAAGAGACCCAGTACTTC. Protein: CASSRWTGNQETQYF. The chain uses TRBV13 and TRBJ2-5; 8 nucleotides line up with TRBD1. The length of the CDR3 is 15 residues. CDR1 PRHDT and CDR2 FYEKMQ come from the germline V gene (reference sequence). V trimming: 5 bases; J trimming: 0 bases; junction bases outside the gene matches: 5.

The CDR3 nucleotides are TGTGCCAGCAGTTCGGAAGGGGGGGGAAACATTCAGTACTTC. This encodes CASSSEGGGNIQYF. This rearrangement joins TRBV27 to TRBJ2-4; the D gene is possibly TRBD2 (7 bases). The CDR3 is 14 residues long. Germline V lookup: CDR1 MNHEY, CDR2 SMNVEV (reference sequence). V was clipped by 4 bases and J by 6 bases, with 13 bases between them.

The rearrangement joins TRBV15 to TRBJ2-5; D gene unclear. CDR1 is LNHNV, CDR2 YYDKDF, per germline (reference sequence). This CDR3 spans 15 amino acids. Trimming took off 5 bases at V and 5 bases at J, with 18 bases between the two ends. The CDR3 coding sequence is TGTGCCACCAGCGGCAGACCCCACAACGGGGAGACCCAGTACTTC. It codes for CATSGRPHNGETQYF.

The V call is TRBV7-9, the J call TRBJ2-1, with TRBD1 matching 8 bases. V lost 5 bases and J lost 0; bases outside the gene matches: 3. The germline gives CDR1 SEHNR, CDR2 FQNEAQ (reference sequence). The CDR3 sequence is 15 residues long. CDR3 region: CASSPGQVSYNEQFF. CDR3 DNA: TGTGCCAGCAGCCCGGGACAGGTCTCCTACAATGAGCAGTTCTTC.

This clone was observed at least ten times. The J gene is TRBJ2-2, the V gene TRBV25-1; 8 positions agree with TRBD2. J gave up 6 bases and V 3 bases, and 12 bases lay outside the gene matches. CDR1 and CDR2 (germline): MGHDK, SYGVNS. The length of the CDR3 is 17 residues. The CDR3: CASSDPREERGSGELFF. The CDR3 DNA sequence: TGTGCCAGCAGTGACCCTCGGGAGGAGCGGGGGTCCGGGGAGCTGTTTTTT.

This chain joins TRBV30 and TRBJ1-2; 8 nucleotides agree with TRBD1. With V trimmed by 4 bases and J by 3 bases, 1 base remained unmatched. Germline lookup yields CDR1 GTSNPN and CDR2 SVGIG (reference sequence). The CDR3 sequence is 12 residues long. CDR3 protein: CAWTGGYYGYTF. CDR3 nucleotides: TGTGCCTGGACAGGGGGCTACTATGGCTACACCTTC.

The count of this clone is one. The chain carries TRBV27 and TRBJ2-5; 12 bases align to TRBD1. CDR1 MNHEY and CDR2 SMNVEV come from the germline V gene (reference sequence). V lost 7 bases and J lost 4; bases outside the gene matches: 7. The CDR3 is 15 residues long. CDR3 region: CASTQGTGGLETQYF. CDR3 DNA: TGTGCCAGCACTCAGGGGACAGGGGGCTTAGAGACCCAGTACTTC.

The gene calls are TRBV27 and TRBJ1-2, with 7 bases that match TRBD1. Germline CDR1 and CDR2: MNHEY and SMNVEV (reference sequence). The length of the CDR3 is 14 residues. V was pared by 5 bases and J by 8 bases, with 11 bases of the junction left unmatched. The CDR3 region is CASSRDSRTFGYTF. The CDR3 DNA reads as TGTGCCAGCAGTCGGGACAGCAGAACGTTCGGCTACACCTTC.

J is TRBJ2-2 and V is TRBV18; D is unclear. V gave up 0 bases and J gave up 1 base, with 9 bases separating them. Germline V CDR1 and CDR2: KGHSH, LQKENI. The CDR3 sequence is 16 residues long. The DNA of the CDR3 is TGTGCCAGCTCACCACCGGTAGCCCTGAACACCGGGGAGCTGTTTTTT. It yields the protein CASSPPVALNTGELFF.

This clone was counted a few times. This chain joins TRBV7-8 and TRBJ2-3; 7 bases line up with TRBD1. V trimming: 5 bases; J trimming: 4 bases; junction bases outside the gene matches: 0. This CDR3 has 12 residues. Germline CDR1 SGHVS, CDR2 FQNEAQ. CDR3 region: CASSQGADTQYF. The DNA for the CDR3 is TGTGCCAGCAGCCAGGGGGCAGATACGCAGTATTTT. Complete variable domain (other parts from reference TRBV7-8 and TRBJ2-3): GAGVSQSPRYKVAKRGQDVALRCDPISGHVSLFWYQQALGQGPEFLTYFQNEAQLDKSGLPSDRFFAERPEGSVSTLKIQRTQQEDSAVYLCASSQGADTQYFGPGTRLTVL.

CDR3 sequence (DNA): TGTGCCAGTAGTTGGACAGGGCCTCCGAATGAGCAGTTCTTC. This translates into CASSWTGPPNEQFF. The chain carries TRBV19 and TRBJ2-1; 8 nucleotides match TRBD1. Germline CDR1 is LNHDA and CDR2 is SQIVND (reference sequence). V lost 5 bases and J lost 7; bases outside the gene matches: 7. The CDR3 sequence is 14 residues long.

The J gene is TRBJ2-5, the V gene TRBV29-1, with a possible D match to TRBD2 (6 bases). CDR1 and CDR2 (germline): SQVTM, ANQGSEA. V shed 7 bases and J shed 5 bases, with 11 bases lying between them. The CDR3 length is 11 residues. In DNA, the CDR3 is TGCAGCGGCGCGGAGGGGGAGACCCAGTACTTC. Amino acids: CSGAEGETQYF.

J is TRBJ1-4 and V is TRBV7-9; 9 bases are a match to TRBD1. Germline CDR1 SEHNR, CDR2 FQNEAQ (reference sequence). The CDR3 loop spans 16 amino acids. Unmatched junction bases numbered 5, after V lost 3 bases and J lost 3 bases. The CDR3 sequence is CASSFRTGAANEKLFF. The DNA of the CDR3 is TGTGCCAGCAGCTTCCGGACAGGGGCGGCTAATGAAAAACTGTTTTTT.

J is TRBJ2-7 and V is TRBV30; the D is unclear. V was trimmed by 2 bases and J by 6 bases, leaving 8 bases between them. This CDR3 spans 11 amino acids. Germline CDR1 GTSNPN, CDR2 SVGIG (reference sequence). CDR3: CAWSRSGEQYF. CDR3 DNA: TGTGCCTGGAGTAGGAGTGGCGAGCAGTACTTC.

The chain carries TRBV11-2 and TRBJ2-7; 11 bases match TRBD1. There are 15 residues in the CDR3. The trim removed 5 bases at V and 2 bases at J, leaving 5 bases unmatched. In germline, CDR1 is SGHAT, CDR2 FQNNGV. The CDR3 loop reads CASSLPGQGAYEQYF. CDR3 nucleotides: TGTGCCAGCAGCCTTCCGGGACAGGGGGCCTACGAGCAGTACTTC.

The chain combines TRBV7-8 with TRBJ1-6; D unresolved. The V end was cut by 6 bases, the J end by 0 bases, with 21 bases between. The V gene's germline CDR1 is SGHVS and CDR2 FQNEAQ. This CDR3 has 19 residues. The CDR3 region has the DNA TGTGCCAGCAGTACTAGAATGGGCGATCTTAGCTCCTATAATTCACCCCTCCACTTT. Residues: CASSTRMGDLSSYNSPLHF.

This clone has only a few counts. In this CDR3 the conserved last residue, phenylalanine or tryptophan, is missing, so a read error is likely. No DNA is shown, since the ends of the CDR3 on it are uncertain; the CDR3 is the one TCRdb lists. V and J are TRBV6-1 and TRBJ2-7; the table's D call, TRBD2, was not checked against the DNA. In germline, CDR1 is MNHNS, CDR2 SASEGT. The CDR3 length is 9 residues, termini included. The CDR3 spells CASSEGLTL.